The entry below gives a single T cell receptor beta chain sequence along with its context. What it binds is unknown. The entry originates in a study of T cells in tumors after PD-1 blockade. For the study at large: Treatment was either pembrolizumab 200 mg every 3 weeks or cemiplimab 350 mg every 2 weeks. During anti-PD-1 treatment, some patients continued daily vismodegib 150 mg. Findings and limits, study-wide: Peripheral recruitment is suggested, as some novel exhausted tumor clones were in pre-treatment blood.

This CDR3 contains 15 residues. The ends were cut back, 4 bases at V and 4 bases at J, with 13 bases in the middle. Germline V gene sequence: CDR1 LGHDT, CDR2 YNNKEL (reference sequence). Only in-frame clones appear in the TCRdb table, and some are missing; sequencing was by immunoSEQ multiplex PCR. The repertoire consists of around 45,000 clones, with more than 75% occurring once and the leading ten covering roughly a sixth. Input was roughly 550 ng to 6,500 ng of genomic DNA from tumor or blood. The starting material was PBMCs, obtained before anti-PD-1 treatment. The receptor comes from a human donor with basal cell carcinoma. This chain joins TRBV3-1 (or the pseudogene TRBV3-2) and TRBJ1-4; D gene unclear. CDR3 bases: TGTGCCAGCAGCCGTCCCGGGGTTCTTAATGAAAAACTGTTTTTT. Its translation is CASSRPGVLNEKLFF.